This TCR beta chain came from a study of CD8 T cells in ankylosing spondylitis (dated by TCRdb to the late 2010s). About the study as a whole: The study profiled T cell receptor beta repertoires in healthy donors and ankylosing spondylitis patients to find disease-linked TCR variants. The full study cohort was made up of about two dozen ankylosing spondylitis patients and about a hundred healthy donors. Peripheral blood was sampled, and synovial fluid was additionally collected from ankylosing spondylitis patients. Paper-wide results and their limitations: A CD8+ phenotype was shown by the disease-linked clones, which were found at relatively low frequencies in peripheral blood. Some of the motif variants had been reported before in the synovial fluid and blood of reactive arthritis patients, a finding that suggests common disease-initiation mechanisms. Blood from ankylosing spondylitis patients appeared to be characterized by a TCR beta motif made up of seven or eight highly homologous amino acid variants. The disease-linked clones were reported as significantly enriched in matched synovial fluid samples from ankylosing spondylitis patients.

These reads were obtained on an Illumina HiSeq 2500. TCR beta libraries were prepared by quantitative 5'-RACE with molecular barcodes. The authors' pipeline ran thus. A new computational method based on a probabilistic model of VDJ rearrangement was used to identify disease-linked TCR variants. Through fastp at Q25 and MiXCR, TCRdb rebuilt clones from the public reads, retaining in-frame beta chains. Each entry is one CDR3 protein sequence, shown with its most common DNA and genes. The V and J calls come from TCRdb's annotation, not from the publication. The sample profile shows 250,000 to 300,000 distinct CDR3 sequences; 20% of them were found once. The ten largest make up roughly 8.3% of the sample. V sheds 2 bases and J sheds 2 bases, leaving 6 bases between their ends. From a lookup of the germline V gene, CDR1 and CDR2 are SGHRS and YFSETQ. The CDR3 holds 13 amino acids from the cysteine to the phenylalanine. The DNA shown is the 39-base CDR3, in frame from base 1.

With regard to this clonotype: No antigen is known for it. No base qualities exist here, and no much larger clone lies one base off it.

The V gene is TRBV5-1 and the J gene is TRBJ2-3, with no D gene named confidently. Sequencing was done on a sample of blood, either unsorted or a sorted T cell fraction (not recorded which). This clonotype originated in a male donor with ankylosing spondylitis or in good health (not recorded which). The encoded CDR3 is CASSFDNTDTQYF. The bases read TGCGCCAGCAGCTTTGACAACACAGATACGCAGTATTTT.